A selection of T cell receptor beta chains follows, all from one sample in a study of OX40 agonist ivuxolimab in advanced cancers. The table came from immunoSEQ multiplex PCR; TCRdb's copy has only in-frame clones and leaves some out. The top ten hold around 2% of the sample, which has about 46,000 clones, approximately 83% seen once. Sequencing used CD4+ or CD8+ T cells sorted from blood, obtained in a trial of the OX40 agonist ivuxolimab. These receptors were collected from an adult with an advanced solid tumor such as melanoma, head and neck, liver or kidney cancer. Each CDR3 is given with its conserved first and last residue. The order of the fields is D gene, V gene, clone size, J gene, CDR3 protein, CDR3 DNA. D genes are given only for firm matches. Clone size is stated in some rows and not others, as once, few, many or a class when expanded.

d_call: NA; v_call: TRBV7-9; clone_size: once; j_call: TRBJ2-3; cdr3_aa: CASSLESFNPTDTQYF; cdr3_nt: TGTGCCAGCAGCTTAGAGTCGTTTAATCCCACAGATACGCAGTATTTT
d_call: TRBD1; v_call: TRBV19; clone_size: medium-sized; j_call: TRBJ1-6; cdr3_aa: CAVTGGLNSPLHF; cdr3_nt: TGTGCCGTTACAGGGGGGCTAAATTCACCCCTCCACTTT
d_call: NA; v_call: TRBV6-1; clone_size: once; j_call: TRBJ1-1; cdr3_aa: CASSFRFRGVAFF; cdr3_nt: TGTGCCAGCAGCTTTAGGTTCCGGGGGGTGGCTTTCTTT
d_call: TRBD1; v_call: TRBV25-1; clone_size: NA; j_call: TRBJ1-2; cdr3_aa: CASSGSRDSSDGYTF; cdr3_nt: TGTGCCAGCAGTGGCTCGCGGGACAGTTCGGATGGCTACACCTTC
d_call: NA; v_call: TRBV4-2; clone_size: NA; j_call: TRBJ1-5; cdr3_aa: CASSPSMGANQPQHF; cdr3_nt: TGTGCCAGCAGCCCTTCGATGGGGGCTAATCAGCCCCAGCATTTT
d_call: NA; v_call: TRBV19; clone_size: NA; j_call: TRBJ2-2; cdr3_aa: CASSLGWGKNTGELFF; cdr3_nt: TGTGCCAGTAGTCTCGGCTGGGGCAAGAACACCGGGGAGCTGTTTTTT
d_call: NA; v_call: TRBV18; clone_size: NA; j_call: TRBJ1-1; cdr3_aa: CASSPPNQENQGEAFF; cdr3_nt: TGTGCCAGCTCACCACCGAACCAGGAGAACCAGGGTGAAGCTTTCTTT
d_call: NA; v_call: TRBV16; clone_size: NA; j_call: TRBJ1-4; cdr3_aa: CASSQASTNEKLFF; cdr3_nt: TGTGCCAGCAGCCAAGCCTCAACTAATGAAAAACTGTTTTTT
d_call: NA; v_call: TRBV5-4; clone_size: NA; j_call: TRBJ2-7; cdr3_aa: CASSGRTSSSYEQYF; cdr3_nt: TGTGCCAGCAGCGGAAGGACTTCCTCCTCCTACGAGCAGTACTTC
d_call: NA; v_call: TRBV30; clone_size: NA; j_call: TRBJ1-5; cdr3_aa: CAWNYEVNQPQHF; cdr3_nt: TGTGCCTGGAATTATGAAGTTAATCAGCCCCAGCATTTT
d_call: TRBD2; v_call: TRBV11-2; clone_size: NA; j_call: TRBJ2-7; cdr3_aa: CASSFLAGEQYF; cdr3_nt: TGTGCCAGCAGCTTTCTAGCGGGGGAGCAGTACTTC
d_call: TRBD1; v_call: TRBV19; clone_size: once; j_call: TRBJ2-2; cdr3_aa: CASSAGTGGTGELFF; cdr3_nt: TGTGCCAGTAGTGCCGGGACAGGGGGCACCGGGGAGCTGTTTTTT
d_call: NA; v_call: TRBV7-3; clone_size: few; j_call: TRBJ2-2; cdr3_aa: CASSFEGRTGELFF; cdr3_nt: TGTGCCAGCAGCTTCGAAGGGCGGACCGGGGAGCTGTTTTTT
d_call: TRBD2; v_call: TRBV7-2; clone_size: NA; j_call: TRBJ2-5; cdr3_aa: CASSLARGGVETQYF; cdr3_nt: TGTGCCAGCAGCTTAGCGCGGGGGGGAGTAGAGACCCAGTACTTC
d_call: NA; v_call: TRBV11-2; clone_size: NA; j_call: TRBJ2-2; cdr3_aa: CASSLEGGHTGELFF; cdr3_nt: TGTGCCAGCAGCTTAGAGGGGGGTCACACCGGGGAGCTGTTTTTT
d_call: TRBD1; v_call: TRBV9; clone_size: once; j_call: TRBJ1-4; cdr3_aa: CASSQGQGLYEKLFF; cdr3_nt: TGTGCCAGCAGCCAGGGACAGGGGCTATATGAAAAACTGTTTTTT
d_call: TRBD1; v_call: TRBV2; clone_size: NA; j_call: TRBJ1-5; cdr3_aa: CASTDRTGGRSNQPQHF; cdr3_nt: TGTGCCAGCACCGACCGGACAGGGGGCCGGAGCAATCAGCCCCAGCATTTT
d_call: NA; v_call: TRBV5-1; clone_size: NA; j_call: TRBJ2-5; cdr3_aa: CASSLQGAGSSRRETQYF; cdr3_nt: TGCGCCAGCAGCTTGCAAGGGGCGGGGAGCTCTAGGAGGGAGACCCAGTACTTC
d_call: NA; v_call: TRBV9; clone_size: NA; j_call: TRBJ2-1; cdr3_aa: CASSVATGVDEQFF; cdr3_nt: TGTGCCAGCAGCGTAGCTACTGGGGTCGATGAGCAGTTCTTC
d_call: TRBD1; v_call: TRBV11-3; clone_size: NA; j_call: TRBJ2-1; cdr3_aa: CASSLGEDRAYNEQFF; cdr3_nt: TGTGCCAGCAGCTTAGGCGAGGACAGGGCCTACAATGAGCAGTTCTTC
d_call: TRBD1; v_call: TRBV30; clone_size: once; j_call: TRBJ1-2; cdr3_aa: CAWSGTGTAYGYTF; cdr3_nt: TGTGCCTGGAGTGGTACCGGGACAGCCTATGGCTACACCTTC
d_call: TRBD1; v_call: TRBV11-2; clone_size: NA; j_call: TRBJ1-3; cdr3_aa: CASSLQGASGNTIYF; cdr3_nt: TGTGCCAGCAGCTTACAGGGGGCTTCTGGAAACACCATATATTTT
d_call: NA; v_call: TRBV5-8; clone_size: NA; j_call: TRBJ1-3; cdr3_aa: CASSLGSGERNTIYF; cdr3_nt: TGTGCCAGCAGCTTGGGAAGTGGGGAACGAAACACCATATATTTT
d_call: NA; v_call: TRBV25-1; clone_size: NA; j_call: TRBJ2-3; cdr3_aa: CASSEFGQGAPSYF; cdr3_nt: NA